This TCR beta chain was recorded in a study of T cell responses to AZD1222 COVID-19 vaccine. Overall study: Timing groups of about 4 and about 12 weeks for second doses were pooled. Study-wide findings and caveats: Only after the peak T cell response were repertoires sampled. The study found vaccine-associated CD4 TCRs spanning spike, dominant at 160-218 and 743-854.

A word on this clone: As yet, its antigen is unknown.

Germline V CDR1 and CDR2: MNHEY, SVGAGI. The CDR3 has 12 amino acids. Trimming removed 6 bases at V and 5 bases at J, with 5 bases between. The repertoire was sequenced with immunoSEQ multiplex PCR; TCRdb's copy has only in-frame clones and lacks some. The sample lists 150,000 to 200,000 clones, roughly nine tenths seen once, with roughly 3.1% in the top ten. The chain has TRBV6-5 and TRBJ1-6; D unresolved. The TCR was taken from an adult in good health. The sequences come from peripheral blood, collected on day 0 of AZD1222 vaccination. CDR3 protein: CASSRDNSPLHF. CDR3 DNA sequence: TGTGCCAGCAGCCGAGATAATTCACCCCTCCACTTT.